This TCR beta chain was recorded in a study of response to subunit inactivated influenza vaccine. V gave up 3 bases and J gave up 0 bases, with 6 bases separating them. CDR1 is DFQATT, CDR2 SNEGSKA, per germline (reference sequence). This CDR3 spans 13 amino acids. Using its own MiXCR run on the RT-PCR reads, TCRdb lists one record per CDR3 protein. The repertoire holds 150,000 to 200,000 distinct CDR3 sequences, over 9.5% seen once, with 25% to 30% in the top ten. The sample holds many counts of this clonotype. This sample was shared with a second study, whose subject was T cells expressing NK-cell markers. That report notes: Making the TCR beta cDNA relied on 5'RACE template switching with UMIs. One of the eight sequenced donors was seronegative, whereas the other seven were HCMV-seropositive. An anti-gamma-delta TCR antibody restricted sorting to alpha-beta TCR T cells in several experiments. Dominant NKG2C+ clonotypes were found to form about 1.0-7.5% of CD8+ T cells in over five donors. HCMV specificity of expanded NKG2C+ T cell clones remained unclear.

The chain carries TRBV20-1 and TRBJ2-1; no definite D call. The sample consisted of CD8+ T cells sorted from PBMCs, taken 12 days after vaccination. This clonotype was obtained from a man aged 50 or older who received an inactivated influenza vaccine. This chain's CDR3 is CSARPRSYNEQFF. The CDR3, as DNA: TGCAGTGCTAGGCCCCGCTCCTACAATGAGCAGTTCTTC.